The table lists the clone carrying this TCR beta chain with a few counts. Its specificity is not known. TCRdb re-called the reads through MiXCR, storing one row per CDR3 protein. The top ten clones hold roughly 8.3% of a sample with around 64,000 distinct CDR3 sequences, about a fifth of them seen once. This record comes from a study of type 1 regulatory T cells. Turning to the study itself: T-allo10 is an in vitro-generated, Tr1-enriched CD4 T cell product specific for alloantigen.

Trimming took off 1 base at V and 9 bases at J, with 10 bases between the two ends. This CDR3 is 13 amino acids long. The germline V gene has CDR1 MNHNS and CDR2 SASEGT. Study-level results: Compared with non-Tr1 cells, Tr1 cells showed a narrower TCR repertoire.

Material: cultured type 1 regulatory T (Tr1) cells, either the whole culture or a sorted fraction (not recorded which). V gene TRBV6-1 combines with J gene TRBJ2-1; no clear D gene. The sequence was obtained from a human donor in good health. The CDR3 DNA reads as TGTGCCAGCAGTGAAGTCTCTATGGGTGAGCAGTTCTTC. Translating it yields CASSEVSMGEQFF.